This T cell receptor (beta chain) was sequenced during a study of cytomegalovirus exposure and HLA in healthy donors. Donors sampled were nominally healthy, though unrecorded immune exposures were likely. PCR was performed using 60 Vbeta and 13 Jbeta primers. Using immunoSEQ multiplex PCR, the repertoire was profiled, and TCRdb retains in-frame clones only, with some absent. The top ten hold roughly 3.2% of the sample, which has approximately 150,000 clones, roughly 82% seen once. Germline values: CDR1 SGDLS, CDR2 YYNGEE. CDR3 length equals 16 residues. The V end was cut by 1 base, the J end by 5 bases, with 17 bases between.

The TCR originated in a man between 18 and 29 years old in good health and CMV-seropositive. The chain links TRBV9 to TRBJ2-3, with D possibly matching TRBD2 (6 bases). The sequenced material came from PBMCs. The CDR3, as DNA: TGTGCCAGCAGCGTATTAGTGGGAGGAGGAGGAGATACGCAGTATTTT. This sequence encodes CASSVLVGGGGDTQYF.